Sequencing of this TCR beta chain was carried out in a study of blood T cell repertoires in COVID-19. Assay: immunoSEQ multiplex PCR; the TCRdb copy retains only in-frame clones and omits some. Here the sample spans a few hundred thousand clones, approximately 88% being singletons. The age range of participants was about 18 to 90 years, with residence in roughly 25 US areas. V gave up 4 bases and J gave up 5 bases; unmatched junction bases: 13. This CDR3 spans 17 amino acids. CDR1 is SGHRS, CDR2 YFSETQ, per germline. Sequenced material: PBMCs or T cells enriched from blood (not recorded which). The sequence was collected from a woman aged 40-49 years with acute COVID-19. This chain joins TRBV5-1 and TRBJ2-1; 9 bases fit TRBD2. Here the CDR3 DNA reads TGCGCCAGCAGCCCCCAGGGAAGGGGACTAGCCGACAATGAGCAGTTCTTC. The encoded protein is CASSPQGRGLADNEQFF. Full variable domain (rest looked up from reference TRBV5-1 and TRBJ2-1): KAGVTQTPRYLIKTRGQQVTLSCSPISGHRSVSWYQQTPGQGLQFLFEYFSETQRNKGNFPGRFSGRQFSNSRSEMNVSTLELGDSALYLCASSPQGRGLADNEQFFGPGTRLTVL.